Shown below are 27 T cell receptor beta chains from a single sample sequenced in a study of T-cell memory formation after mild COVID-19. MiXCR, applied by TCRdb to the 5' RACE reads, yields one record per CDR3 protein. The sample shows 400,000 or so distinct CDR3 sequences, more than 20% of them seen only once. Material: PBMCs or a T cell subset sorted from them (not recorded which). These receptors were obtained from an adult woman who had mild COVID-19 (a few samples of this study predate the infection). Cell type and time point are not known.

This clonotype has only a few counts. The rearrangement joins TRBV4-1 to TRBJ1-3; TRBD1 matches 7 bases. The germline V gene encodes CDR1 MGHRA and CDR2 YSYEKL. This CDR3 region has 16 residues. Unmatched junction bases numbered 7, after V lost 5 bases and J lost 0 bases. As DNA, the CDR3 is TGCGCCAGCAGCAGCCGACAGGGTGCCTCTGGAAACACCATATATTTT. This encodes CASSSRQGASGNTIYF.

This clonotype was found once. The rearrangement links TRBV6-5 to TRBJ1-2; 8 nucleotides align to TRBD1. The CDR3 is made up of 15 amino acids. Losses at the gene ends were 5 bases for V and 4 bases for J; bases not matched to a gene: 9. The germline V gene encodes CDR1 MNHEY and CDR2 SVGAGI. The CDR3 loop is CASSPSDRAFYGYTF. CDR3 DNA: TGTGCCAGCAGTCCCTCGGACAGGGCTTTCTATGGCTACACCTTC.

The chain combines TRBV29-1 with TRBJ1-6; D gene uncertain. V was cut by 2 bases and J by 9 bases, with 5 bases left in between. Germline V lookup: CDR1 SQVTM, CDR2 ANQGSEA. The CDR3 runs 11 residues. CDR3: CSVEKGSPLHF. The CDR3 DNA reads TGCAGCGTTGAAAAGGGTTCACCCCTCCACTTT.

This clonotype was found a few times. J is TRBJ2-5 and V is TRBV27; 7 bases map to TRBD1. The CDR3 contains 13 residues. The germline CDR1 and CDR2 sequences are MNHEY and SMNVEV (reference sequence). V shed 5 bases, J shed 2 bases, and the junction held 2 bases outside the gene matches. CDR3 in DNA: TGTGCCAGCAGTAAGGGACAGCAAGAGACCCAGTACTTC. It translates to CASSKGQQETQYF.

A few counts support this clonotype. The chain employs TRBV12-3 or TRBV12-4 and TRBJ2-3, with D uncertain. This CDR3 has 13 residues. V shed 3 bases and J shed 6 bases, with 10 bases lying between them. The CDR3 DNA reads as TGTGCCAGCAGTTTTCGAGGTTCTGATACGCAGTATTTT. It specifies CASSFRGSDTQYF.

The CDR3 nucleotides read TGCGCCAGCAGCTTGGCAGGGATGGGGAACACTGAAGCTTTCTTT. Translated: CASSLAGMGNTEAFF. The V call is TRBV5-1, the J call TRBJ1-1; possible D gene TRBD1, 5 bases. The V gene's germline CDR1 is SGHRS and CDR2 YFSETQ. V was clipped by 0 bases and J by 1 base, with 10 bases between them. The CDR3 is made up of 15 amino acids. Together with reference TRBV5-1 and TRBJ1-1, the CDR3 gives the full variable domain: KAGVTQTPRYLIKTRGQQVTLSCSPISGHRSVSWYQQTPGQGLQFLFEYFSETQRNKGNFPGRFSGRQFSNSRSEMNVSTLELGDSALYLCASSLAGMGNTEAFFGQGTRLTVV.

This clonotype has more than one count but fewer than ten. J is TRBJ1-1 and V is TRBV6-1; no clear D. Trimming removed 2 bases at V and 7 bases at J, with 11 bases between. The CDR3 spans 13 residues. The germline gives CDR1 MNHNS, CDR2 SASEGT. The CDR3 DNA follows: TGTGCCAGCAGTGAATCGACGGTATTTGAAGCTTTCTTT. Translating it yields CASSESTVFEAFF.

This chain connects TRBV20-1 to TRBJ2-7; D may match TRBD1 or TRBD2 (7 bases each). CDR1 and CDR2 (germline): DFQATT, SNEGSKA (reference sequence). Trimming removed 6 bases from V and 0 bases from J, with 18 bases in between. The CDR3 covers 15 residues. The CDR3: CSAEAGTVSSYEQYF. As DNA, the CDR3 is TGCAGTGCGGAAGCGGGGACAGTAAGCTCCTACGAGCAGTACTTC.

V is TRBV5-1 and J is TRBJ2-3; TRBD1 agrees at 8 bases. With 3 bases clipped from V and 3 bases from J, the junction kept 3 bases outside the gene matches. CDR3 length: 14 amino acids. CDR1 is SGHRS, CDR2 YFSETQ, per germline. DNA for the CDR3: TGCGCCAGCAGCTCCGACAGGGGAACAGATACGCAGTATTTT. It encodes CASSSDRGTDTQYF. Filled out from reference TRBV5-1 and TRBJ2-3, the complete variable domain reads KAGVTQTPRYLIKTRGQQVTLSCSPISGHRSVSWYQQTPGQGLQFLFEYFSETQRNKGNFPGRFSGRQFSNSRSEMNVSTLELGDSALYLCASSSDRGTDTQYFGPGTRLTVL.

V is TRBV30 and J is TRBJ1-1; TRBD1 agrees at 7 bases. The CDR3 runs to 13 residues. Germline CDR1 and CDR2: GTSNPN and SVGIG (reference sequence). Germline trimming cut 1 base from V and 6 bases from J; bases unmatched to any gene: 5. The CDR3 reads CAWSGTGVPEAFF. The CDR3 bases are TGTGCCTGGAGTGGAACAGGGGTGCCTGAAGCTTTCTTT.

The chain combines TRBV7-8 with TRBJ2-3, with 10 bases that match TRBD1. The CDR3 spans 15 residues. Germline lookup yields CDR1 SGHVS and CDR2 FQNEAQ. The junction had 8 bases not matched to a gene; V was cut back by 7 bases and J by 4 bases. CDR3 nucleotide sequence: TGTGCCAGCATCACCGGGACAGGGGAGGCAGATACGCAGTATTTT. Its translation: CASITGTGEADTQYF.

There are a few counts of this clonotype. In nucleotides, the CDR3 is TGCAGTGCTAGCCCGACGGGGACTAATGAAAAACTGTTTTTT. Protein: CSASPTGTNEKLFF. The rearrangement uses TRBV20-1 and TRBJ1-4; D remains ambiguous. The CDR3 totals 14 residues. The germline CDR1 and CDR2 sequences are DFQATT and SNEGSKA (reference sequence). V shed 3 bases and J shed 2 bases, with 10 bases lying between them.

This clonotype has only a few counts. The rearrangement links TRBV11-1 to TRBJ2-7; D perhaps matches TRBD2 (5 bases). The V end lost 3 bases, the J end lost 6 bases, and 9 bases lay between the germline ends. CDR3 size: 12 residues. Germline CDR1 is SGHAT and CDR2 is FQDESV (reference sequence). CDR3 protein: CASSFSVAEQYF. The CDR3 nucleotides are TGTGCCAGCAGCTTTAGCGTGGCCGAGCAGTACTTC.

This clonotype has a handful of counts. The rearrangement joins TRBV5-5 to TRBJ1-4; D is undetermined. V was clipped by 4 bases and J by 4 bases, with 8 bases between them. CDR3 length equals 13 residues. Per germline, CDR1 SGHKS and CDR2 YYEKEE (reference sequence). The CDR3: CASSRVINEKLFF. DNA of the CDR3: TGTGCCAGCAGCAGGGTCATTAATGAAAAACTGTTTTTT.

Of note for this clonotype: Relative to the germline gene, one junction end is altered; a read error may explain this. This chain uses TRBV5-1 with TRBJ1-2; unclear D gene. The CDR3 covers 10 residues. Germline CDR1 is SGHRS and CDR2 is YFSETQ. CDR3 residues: CASSEGPPAF. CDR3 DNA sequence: TGCGCCAGCAGCGAAGGACCACCCGCCTTC.

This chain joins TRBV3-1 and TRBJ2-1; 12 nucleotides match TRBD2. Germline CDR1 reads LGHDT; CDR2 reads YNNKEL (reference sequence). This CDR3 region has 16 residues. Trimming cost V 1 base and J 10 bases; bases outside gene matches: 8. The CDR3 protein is CASSQGASGRAGEQFF. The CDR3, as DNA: TGTGCCAGCAGCCAAGGGGCTAGCGGGAGGGCCGGAGAGCAGTTCTTC.

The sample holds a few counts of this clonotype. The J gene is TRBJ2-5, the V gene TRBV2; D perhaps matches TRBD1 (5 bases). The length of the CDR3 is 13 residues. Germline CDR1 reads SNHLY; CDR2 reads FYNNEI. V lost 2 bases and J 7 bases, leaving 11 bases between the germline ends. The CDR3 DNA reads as TGTGCCAGCAGTGAATACAGGTTGGGGACCCAGTACTTC. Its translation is CASSEYRLGTQYF.

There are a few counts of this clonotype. In DNA, the CDR3 is TGCAGCGTTGATTTGAGGGGGGCCATCAATGAGCAGTTCTTC. Translating it yields CSVDLRGAINEQFF. The chain links TRBV29-1 to TRBJ2-1; D tentatively reads TRBD1 or TRBD2 (6 bases each). The V and J ends lost 3 bases and 6 bases respectively, with 15 bases between them. CDR1 is SQVTM, CDR2 ANQGSEA, per germline. The CDR3 consists of 14 residues.

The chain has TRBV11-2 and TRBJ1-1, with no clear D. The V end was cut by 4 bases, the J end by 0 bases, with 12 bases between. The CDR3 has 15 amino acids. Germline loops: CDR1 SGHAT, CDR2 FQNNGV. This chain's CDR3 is CASSYTDTVNTEAFF. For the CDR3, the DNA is TGTGCCAGCAGCTACACAGATACAGTGAACACTGAAGCTTTCTTT.

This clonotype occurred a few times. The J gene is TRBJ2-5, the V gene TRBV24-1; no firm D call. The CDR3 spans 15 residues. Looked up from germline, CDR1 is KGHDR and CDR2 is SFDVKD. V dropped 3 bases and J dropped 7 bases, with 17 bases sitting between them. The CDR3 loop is CATSDPDTSWGTQYF. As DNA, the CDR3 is TGTGCCACCAGTGATCCCGACACGTCCTGGGGGACCCAGTACTTC.

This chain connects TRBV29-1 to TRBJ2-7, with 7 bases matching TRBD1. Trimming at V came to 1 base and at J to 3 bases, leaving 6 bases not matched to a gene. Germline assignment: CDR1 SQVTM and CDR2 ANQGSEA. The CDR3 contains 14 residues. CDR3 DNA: TGCAGCGTTGAAGCGCCAGGGGGAATCTACGAGCAGTACTTC. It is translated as CSVEAPGGIYEQYF.

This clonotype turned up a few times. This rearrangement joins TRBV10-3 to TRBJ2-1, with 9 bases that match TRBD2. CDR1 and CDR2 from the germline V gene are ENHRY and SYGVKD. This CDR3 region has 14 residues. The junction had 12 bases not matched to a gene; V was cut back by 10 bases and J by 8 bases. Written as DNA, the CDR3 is TGTGCCACCCTGGATCCGCGGGAGGGGTATGAGCAGTTCTTC. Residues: CATLDPREGYEQFF.

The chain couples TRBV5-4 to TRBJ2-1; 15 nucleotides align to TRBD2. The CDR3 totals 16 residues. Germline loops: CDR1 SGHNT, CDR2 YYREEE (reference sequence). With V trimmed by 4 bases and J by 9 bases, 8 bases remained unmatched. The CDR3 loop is CASSARTSGRAGEQFF. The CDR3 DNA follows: TGTGCCAGCAGCGCGCGGACTAGCGGGAGGGCCGGTGAGCAGTTCTTC.

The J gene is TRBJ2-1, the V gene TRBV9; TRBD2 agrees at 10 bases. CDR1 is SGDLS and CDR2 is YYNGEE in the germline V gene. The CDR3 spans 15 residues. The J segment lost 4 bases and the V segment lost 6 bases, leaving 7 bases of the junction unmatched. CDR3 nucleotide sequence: TGTGCCAGCACCCCTAGCGGGAGTGGGTACAATGAGCAGTTCTTC. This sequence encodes CASTPSGSGYNEQFF.

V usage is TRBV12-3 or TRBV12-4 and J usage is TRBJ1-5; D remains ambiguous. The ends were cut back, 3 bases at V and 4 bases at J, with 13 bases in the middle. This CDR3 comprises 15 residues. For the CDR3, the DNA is TGTGCCAGCAGTTTGGCCGGAAATGGTAATCAGCCCCAGCATTTT. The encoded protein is CASSLAGNGNQPQHF.

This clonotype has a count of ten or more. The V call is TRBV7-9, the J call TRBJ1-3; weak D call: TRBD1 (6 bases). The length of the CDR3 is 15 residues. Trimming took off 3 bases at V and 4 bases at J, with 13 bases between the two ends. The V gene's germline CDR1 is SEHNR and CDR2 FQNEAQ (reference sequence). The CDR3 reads CASSFRTAMGNTIYF. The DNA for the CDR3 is TGTGCCAGCAGCTTCAGGACAGCCATGGGAAACACCATATATTTT.

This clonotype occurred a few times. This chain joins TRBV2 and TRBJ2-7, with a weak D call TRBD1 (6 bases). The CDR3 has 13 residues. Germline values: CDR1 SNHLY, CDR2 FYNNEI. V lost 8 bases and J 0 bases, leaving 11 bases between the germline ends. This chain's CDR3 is CASRQDVSYEQYF. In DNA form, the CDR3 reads TGTGCCAGCCGACAGGACGTCTCCTACGAGCAGTACTTC.